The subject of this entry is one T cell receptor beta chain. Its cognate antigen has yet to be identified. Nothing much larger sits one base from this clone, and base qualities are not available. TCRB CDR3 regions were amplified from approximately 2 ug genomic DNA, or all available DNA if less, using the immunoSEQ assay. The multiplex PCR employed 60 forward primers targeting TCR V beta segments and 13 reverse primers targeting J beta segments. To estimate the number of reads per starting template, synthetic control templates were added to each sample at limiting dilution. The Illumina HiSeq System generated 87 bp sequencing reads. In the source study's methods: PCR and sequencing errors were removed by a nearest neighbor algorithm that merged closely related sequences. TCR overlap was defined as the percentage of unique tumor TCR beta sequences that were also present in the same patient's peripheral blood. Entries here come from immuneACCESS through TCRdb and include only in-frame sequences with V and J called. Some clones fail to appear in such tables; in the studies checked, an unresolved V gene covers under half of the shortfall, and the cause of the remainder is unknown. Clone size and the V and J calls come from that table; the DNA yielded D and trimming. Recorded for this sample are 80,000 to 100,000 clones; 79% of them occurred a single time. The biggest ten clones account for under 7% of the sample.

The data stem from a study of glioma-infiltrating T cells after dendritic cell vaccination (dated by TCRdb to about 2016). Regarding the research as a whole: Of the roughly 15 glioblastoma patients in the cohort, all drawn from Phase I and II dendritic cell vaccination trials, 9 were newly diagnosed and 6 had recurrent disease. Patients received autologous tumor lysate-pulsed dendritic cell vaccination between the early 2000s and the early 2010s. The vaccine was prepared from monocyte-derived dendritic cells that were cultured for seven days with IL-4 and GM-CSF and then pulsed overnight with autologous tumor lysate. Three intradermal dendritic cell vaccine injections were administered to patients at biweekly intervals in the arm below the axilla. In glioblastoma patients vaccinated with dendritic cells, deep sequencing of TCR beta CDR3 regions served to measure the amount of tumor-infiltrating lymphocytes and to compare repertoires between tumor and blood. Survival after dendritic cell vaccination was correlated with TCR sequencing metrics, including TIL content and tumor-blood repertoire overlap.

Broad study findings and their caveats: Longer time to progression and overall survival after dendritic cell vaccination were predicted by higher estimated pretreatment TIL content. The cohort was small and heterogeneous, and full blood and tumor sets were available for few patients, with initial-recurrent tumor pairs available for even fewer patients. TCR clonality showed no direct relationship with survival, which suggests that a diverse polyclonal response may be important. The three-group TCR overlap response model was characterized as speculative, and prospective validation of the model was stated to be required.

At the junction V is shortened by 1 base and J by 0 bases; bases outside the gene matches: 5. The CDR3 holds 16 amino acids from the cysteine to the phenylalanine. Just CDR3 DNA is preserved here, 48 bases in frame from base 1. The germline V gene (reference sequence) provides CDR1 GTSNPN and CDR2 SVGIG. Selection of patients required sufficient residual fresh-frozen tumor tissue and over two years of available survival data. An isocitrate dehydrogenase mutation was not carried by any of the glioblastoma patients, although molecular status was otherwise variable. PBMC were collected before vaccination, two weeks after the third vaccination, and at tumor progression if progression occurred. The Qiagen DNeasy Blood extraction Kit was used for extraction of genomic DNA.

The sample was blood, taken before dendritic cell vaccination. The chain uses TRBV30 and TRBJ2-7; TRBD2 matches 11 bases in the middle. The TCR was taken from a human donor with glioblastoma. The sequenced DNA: TGTGCCTGGAGTGGACTAGCGGGGAGGAGCTCCTACGAGCAGTACTTC. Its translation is CAWSGLAGRSSYEQYF.